The source of this T cell receptor (beta chain) is a study of Graves' ophthalmopathy and Graves' hyperthyroidism. At least ten counts were recorded for this clonotype. This CDR3 is built from 12 residues. Between the trimmed V and J ends, which lost 5 bases and 4 bases, there was a span of 9 bases. Per germline, CDR1 SGHAT and CDR2 FQNNGV. Transcripts of RNA were the source for amplifying TCR beta CDR3 regions. The first-round RT-PCR employed HTBI primers together with the Qiagen OneStep RT-PCR kit. A multiplex PCR was then performed as the second round. TCRdb reprocessed the multiplex PCR reads with MiXCR, giving one entry per CDR3 protein. The profile shows about 410,000 distinct CDR3 sequences, approximately 20% of them singletons. Presentation of ophthalmopathy in the donors involved moderate-to-severe activity, CAS ≥3, NOSPECS ≥4 and a duration under 3 months. Roughly 10 ml of fresh blood yielded the PBMCs by density gradient.

The chain joins TRBV11-2 to TRBJ2-7; no clear D gene. The TCR was taken from a woman between 18 and 29 years old with Graves' ophthalmopathy. The sequenced sample consisted of peripheral blood. The CDR3 DNA is TGTGCCAGCAGCGCCGACGGGTACGAGCAGTACTTC. Its translation is CASSADGYEQYF. The full variable domain, rest sourced from reference TRBV11-2 and TRBJ2-7, is EAGVAQSPRYKIIEKRQSVAFWCNPISGHATLYWYQQILGQGPKLLIQFQNNGVVDDSQLPKDRFSAERLKGVDSTLKIQPAKLEDSAVYLCASSADGYEQYFGPGTRLTVT.